This TCR beta chain is drawn from a study of OX40 agonist ivuxolimab in advanced cancers. The CDR3 has 16 amino acids. CDR1 is KGHSH and CDR2 is LQKENI in the germline V gene. V was clipped by 1 base and J by 4 bases, with 15 bases between them. Here immunoSEQ multiplex PCR was the method, and the copy in TCRdb shows in-frame clones only, minus some. The sample holds roughly 92,000 clones, about 90% seen once. The TCR comes from an adult with an advanced solid tumor such as melanoma, head and neck, liver or kidney cancer. This chain uses TRBV18 with TRBJ2-3; D is undetermined. Sequenced material: CD4+ or CD8+ T cells sorted from blood, taken in a trial of the OX40 agonist ivuxolimab. CDR3 in amino acids: CASSPLGSLAPDTQYF. The DNA of the CDR3 is TGTGCCAGCTCACCACTCGGGTCACTTGCCCCAGATACGCAGTATTTT.